The 21 T cell receptor beta chains given below trace back to one sample, sequenced in a study of graft-versus-host responses after intestinal transplantation. Method: immunoSEQ multiplex PCR; TCRdb's copy keeps in-frame clones and lacks some. This sample yields roughly 120,000 clones, of which around 90% are seen a single time; approximately 0.22% belongs to the top ten. No antigens are known for them. This specimen was unstimulated CD4+ T cells sorted from spleen or lymph node cells, taken before transplant. These TCRs come from a human donor who was the organ donor for an intestinal transplant.

The chain carries TRBV16 and TRBJ1-2; TRBD1 aligns across 10 bases. This CDR3 is 16 amino acids long. The V gene end was trimmed by 6 bases and the J gene end by 1 base; junction bases not matched to a gene: 8. CDR1 and CDR2 from the germline V gene are KGHSY and FQNENV. The CDR3 coding sequence is TGTGCCAGCAGAAAAGAGGGACAGGGGTATAACTATGGCTACACCTTC. Residues: CASRKEGQGYNYGYTF.

The chain carries TRBV5-1 and TRBJ2-1, with a weak D call TRBD2 (5 bases). CDR1 and CDR2 from the germline V gene are SGHRS and YFSETQ. V shed 5 bases and J shed 4 bases, with 13 bases lying between them. The CDR3 spans 14 residues. CDR3 bases: TGCGCCAGCAGTTTCGGGGTCCTATACAATGAGCAGTTCTTC. It yields the protein CASSFGVLYNEQFF. Filled out from reference TRBV5-1 and TRBJ2-1, the complete variable domain reads KAGVTQTPRYLIKTRGQQVTLSCSPISGHRSVSWYQQTPGQGLQFLFEYFSETQRNKGNFPGRFSGRQFSNSRSEMNVSTLELGDSALYLCASSFGVLYNEQFFGPGTRLTVL.

The V and J genes are TRBV14 and TRBJ2-3; a weak D match, TRBD2 (6 bases). The CDR3 runs to 15 residues. CDR1 and CDR2 (germline): SGHDN, FVKESK. The V and J ends lost 4 bases and 7 bases respectively, with 18 bases between them. The CDR3 DNA reads TGTGCCAGCAGCCTTCGGGGGTTCAATAGGAATACGCAGTATTTT. Residues: CASSLRGFNRNTQYF.

This clone was counted a single time. In nucleotides, the CDR3 is TGCGCCAGTTCTATCAATTTAGCTAATGAAAAACTGTTTTTT. Encoded protein: CASSINLANEKLFF. The chain uses TRBV5-1 and TRBJ1-4; D is unclear. This CDR3 is built from 14 residues. Germline CDR1 reads SGHRS; CDR2 reads YFSETQ. Trimming pared 8 bases from V and 3 bases from J, leaving 14 bases between.

The chain is built from TRBV4-2 and TRBJ1-3; 8 bases are shared with TRBD1. V lost 0 bases to trimming and J lost 1 base; unmatched junction nucleotides: 2. Germline values: CDR1 LGHNA, CDR2 YNFKEQ. This CDR3 contains 16 residues. The CDR3 DNA sequence: TGTGCCAGCAGCCAAGACAGGGGGCGGTCTGGAAACACCATATATTTT. Encoded protein: CASSQDRGRSGNTIYF.

The chain combines TRBV30 with TRBJ2-7; D is possibly TRBD1 or TRBD2 (5 bases each). The CDR3 sequence is 13 residues long. Germline lookup yields CDR1 GTSNPN and CDR2 SVGIG (reference sequence). V lost 2 bases and J 1 base, leaving 9 bases between the germline ends. The CDR3 DNA sequence: TGTGCCTGGAGTTTGGGGGTATCCTACGAGCAGTACTTC. Translated: CAWSLGVSYEQYF.

This chain uses TRBV1 with TRBJ2-3; the table's D call, TRBD2, has no DNA check behind it. TRBV1 is a listed pseudogene. This CDR3 contains 13 residues. This CDR3 is CTSSPRSNSTQYF. CDR3 coding DNA: TGCACCAGCAGCCCTCGGTCCAATAGCACGCAGTATTTT.

This clone was seen a few times. Different DNA sequences within this sample yield the same CDR3. The chain carries TRBV4-1 and TRBJ2-3, with TRBD2 as a possible D gene (6 bases). With 0 bases removed from V and 0 bases from J, the gap between germline ends came to 7 bases. Germline V lookup: CDR1 MGHRA, CDR2 YSYEKL. The CDR3 is 15 amino acids. CDR3 residues: CASSQDGTSTDTQYF. CDR3 DNA: TGCGCCAGCAGCCAAGATGGGACTAGCACAGATACGCAGTATTTT.

This rearrangement joins TRBV5-4 to TRBJ2-1, with D possibly called TRBD1 or TRBD2 (5 bases each). The CDR3 has 16 residues. Trimming left V 7 bases short and J 0 bases short, with 17 bases between. Germline V gene lookup returns CDR1 SGHNT and CDR2 YYREEE (reference sequence). In nucleotides, the CDR3 is TGTGCCAGCGGGACGGACCGGGCAAGCTCCTACAATGAGCAGTTCTTC. Translated: CASGTDRASSYNEQFF. Drawing the rest from reference TRBV5-4 and TRBJ2-1, the complete variable domain is ETGVTQSPTHLIKTRGQQVTLRCSSQSGHNTVSWYQQALGQGPQFIFQYYREEENGRGNFPPRFSGLQFPNYSSELNVNALELDDSALYLCASGTDRASSYNEQFFGPGTRLTVL.

The V call is TRBV30, the J call TRBJ2-3; 10 nucleotides match TRBD2. The CDR3 totals 16 residues. V was clipped by 4 bases and J by 7 bases; unmatched bases: 14. Germline V gives CDR1 GTSNPN, CDR2 SVGIG (reference sequence). CDR3 in DNA: TGTGCCTGGACCAGGGCAATAGCGGGAGGCGGGAATACGCAGTATTTT. This translates into CAWTRAIAGGGNTQYF.

The chain recombines TRBV7-8 with TRBJ2-5; perhaps TRBD2 as D (6 bases). The V gene lost 1 base and the J gene lost 1 base, with 10 bases spanning the gap. The germline V gene has CDR1 SGHVS and CDR2 FQNEAQ. This CDR3 contains 15 residues. In DNA, the CDR3 is TGTGCCAGCAGCTTAGTCTCTAGCGCCCAAGAGACCCAGTACTTC. Protein sequence: CASSLVSSAQETQYF.

The chain joins TRBV11-1 to TRBJ2-3, with 11 bases aligning to TRBD2. There are 19 residues in the CDR3. V was clipped by 5 bases and J by 2 bases; unmatched bases: 15. Germline CDR1 is SGHAT and CDR2 is FQDESV (reference sequence). The CDR3 DNA reads TGTGCCAGCAGCGACCAACGGGCGGGGGGACTAGCGGACACAGATACGCAGTATTTT. Residues: CASSDQRAGGLADTDTQYF.

V and J are TRBV19 and TRBJ1-5, with D tentatively TRBD1 (5 bases). The CDR3 is made up of 14 amino acids. From germline, CDR1 is LNHDA and CDR2 SQIVND (reference sequence). Trimming left V 5 bases short and J 3 bases short, with 11 bases between. CDR3 amino acids: CASSSGHYNQPQHF. The CDR3 DNA follows: TGTGCCAGTAGTTCCGGACACTACAATCAGCCCCAGCATTTT.

CDR3 protein: CASSVGTSATTQYF. The DNA of the CDR3 is TGTGCCAGCAGTGTAGGGACTAGCGCGACGACCCAGTACTTC. The V and J genes are TRBV6-1 and TRBJ2-5, with 10 bases aligning to TRBD2. CDR1 and CDR2 (germline): MNHNS, SASEGT. V was pared by 4 bases and J by 7 bases, with 6 bases of the junction left unmatched. This CDR3 region has 14 residues.

The J gene is TRBJ2-3, the V gene TRBV28, with 7 bases aligning to TRBD2. Germline V gene sequence: CDR1 MDHEN, CDR2 SYDVKM. Trimming removed 2 bases from V and 3 bases from J; junction bases left unmatched: 5. The CDR3 consists of 15 residues. In nucleotides, the CDR3 is TGTGCCAGCAGTTTAGCGGGAGAACGGACAGATACGCAGTATTTT. It yields the protein CASSLAGERTDTQYF. The whole variable domain, remainder taken from reference TRBV28 and TRBJ2-3, is DVKVTQSSRYLVKRTGEKVFLECVQDMDHENMFWYRQDPGLGLRLIYFSYDVKMKEKGDIPEGYSVSREKKERFSLILESASTNQTSMYLCASSLAGERTDTQYFGPGTRLTVL.

This sequence joins TRBV30 and TRBJ1-2, with D possibly TRBD1 on 5 matching bases. Trimming stripped 3 bases from V and 4 bases from J, with 15 bases between. The length of the CDR3 is 14 residues. CDR1 and CDR2 from the germline V gene are GTSNPN and SVGIG (reference sequence). DNA for the CDR3: TGTGCCTGGAGCGACAGACCGGCCCTCTATGGCTACACCTTC. It yields the protein CAWSDRPALYGYTF.

The table lists this clone with a count of one. V gene TRBV19 combines with J gene TRBJ1-5; no firm D call. Germline V lookup: CDR1 LNHDA, CDR2 SQIVND (reference sequence). The CDR3 is made up of 13 amino acids. V dropped 4 bases and J dropped 0 bases, with 4 bases sitting between them. This CDR3 is CASSTNSNQPQHF. CDR3 coding DNA: TGTGCCAGTAGTACGAATAGCAATCAGCCCCAGCATTTT.

The chain is built from TRBV6-5 and TRBJ1-4; D unresolved. V lost 4 bases and J 8 bases, leaving 20 bases between the germline ends. Germline CDR1 is MNHEY and CDR2 is SVGAGI. The CDR3 contains 16 residues. The CDR3 nucleotides read TGTGCCAGCAGTTCAGATCCAGGCGGGCTTGGGGAAAAACTGTTTTTT. Amino acids: CASSSDPGGLGEKLFF.

This clone was seen just once. The chain recombines TRBV7-9 with TRBJ2-7; 10 bases match TRBD1. With 5 bases clipped from V and 5 bases from J, the junction kept 9 bases outside the gene matches. CDR3 length equals 15 residues. The germline gives CDR1 SEHNR, CDR2 FQNEAQ (reference sequence). Here the CDR3 DNA reads TGTGCCAGCAGCCCCGGGGGACAGGGGTCCGACGAGCAGTACTTC. It yields the protein CASSPGGQGSDEQYF.

The V and J genes are TRBV13 and TRBJ2-3, with 10 bases fitting TRBD2. Trimming took 5 bases from V and 2 from J; bases not matched to a gene: 7. Germline V CDR1 and CDR2: PRHDT, FYEKMQ (reference sequence). CDR3 length equals 16 residues. The CDR3 here is CASSRQREGPTDTQYF. CDR3 nucleotides: TGTGCCAGCAGCCGTCAGCGGGAGGGGCCCACAGATACGCAGTATTTT.

This clone was detected once. The V gene is TRBV10-2, the J gene TRBJ1-5; 9 nucleotides agree with TRBD1. Germline CDR1 reads WSHSY; CDR2 reads SAAADI. V lost 7 bases, J lost 9 bases, and 7 bases stayed unmatched. The CDR3 has 13 amino acids. In DNA, the CDR3 is TGCGCCAGCAAGCGGACAGGGGATCGGCCCCAGCATTTT. Translation: CASKRTGDRPQHF.